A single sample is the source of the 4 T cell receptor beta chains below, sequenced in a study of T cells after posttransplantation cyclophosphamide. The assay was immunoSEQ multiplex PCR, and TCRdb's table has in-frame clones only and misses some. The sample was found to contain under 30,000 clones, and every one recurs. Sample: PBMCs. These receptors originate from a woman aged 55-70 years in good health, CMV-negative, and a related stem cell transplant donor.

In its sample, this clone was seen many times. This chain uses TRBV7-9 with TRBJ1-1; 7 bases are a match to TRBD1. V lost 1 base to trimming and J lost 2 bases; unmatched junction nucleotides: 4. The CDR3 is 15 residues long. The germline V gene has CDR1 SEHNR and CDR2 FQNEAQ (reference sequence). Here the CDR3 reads CASSLGTGVNTEAFF. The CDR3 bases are TGTGCCAGCAGCTTAGGAACAGGGGTAAACACTGAAGCTTTCTTT.

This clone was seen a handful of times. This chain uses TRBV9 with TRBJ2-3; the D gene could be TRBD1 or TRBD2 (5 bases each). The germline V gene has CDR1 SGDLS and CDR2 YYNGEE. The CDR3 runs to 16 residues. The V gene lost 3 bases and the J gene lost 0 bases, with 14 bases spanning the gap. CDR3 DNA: TGTGCCAGCAGCGCGAGGGGAAGACCTAGCACAGATACGCAGTATTTT. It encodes CASSARGRPSTDTQYF.

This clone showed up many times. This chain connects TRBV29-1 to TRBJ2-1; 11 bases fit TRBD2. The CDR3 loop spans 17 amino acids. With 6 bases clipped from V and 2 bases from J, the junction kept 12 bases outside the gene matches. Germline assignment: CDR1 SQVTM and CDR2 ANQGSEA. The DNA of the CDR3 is TGCAGCGTCCGGGACATTGCGGGACTAGCGGCCTACAATGAGCAGTTCTTC. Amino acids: CSVRDIAGLAAYNEQFF.

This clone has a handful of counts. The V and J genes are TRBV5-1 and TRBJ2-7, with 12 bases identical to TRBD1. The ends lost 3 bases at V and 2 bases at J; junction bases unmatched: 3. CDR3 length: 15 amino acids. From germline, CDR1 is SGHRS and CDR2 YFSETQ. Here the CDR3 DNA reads TGCGCCAGCAGCTCGGGACAGGGGGCAGCCTACGAGCAGTACTTC. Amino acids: CASSSGQGAAYEQYF.